This TCR beta chain was identified in a study of shared clonotypes between healthy human individuals. The table came from immunoSEQ multiplex PCR; TCRdb's copy has only in-frame clones and leaves some out. Of millions of clones in the sample, 85% to 95% were seen once. Germline-derived CDR1 and CDR2 are SGHVS and FQNEAQ. The CDR3 spans 14 residues. The ends were cut back, 6 bases at V and 6 bases at J, with 17 bases in the middle. The receptor's source is a man aged 18-30 years in good health. The material sequenced was naive CD4+ T cells sorted from blood. The sample's subset: CD45RA+ positively selected. The chain couples TRBV7-8 to TRBJ1-2; no reliable D call. CDR3 sequence reads: CASSLKAGRDGYTF. DNA of the CDR3: TGTGCCAGCAGTCTAAAGGCCGGCCGTGATGGCTACACCTTC.